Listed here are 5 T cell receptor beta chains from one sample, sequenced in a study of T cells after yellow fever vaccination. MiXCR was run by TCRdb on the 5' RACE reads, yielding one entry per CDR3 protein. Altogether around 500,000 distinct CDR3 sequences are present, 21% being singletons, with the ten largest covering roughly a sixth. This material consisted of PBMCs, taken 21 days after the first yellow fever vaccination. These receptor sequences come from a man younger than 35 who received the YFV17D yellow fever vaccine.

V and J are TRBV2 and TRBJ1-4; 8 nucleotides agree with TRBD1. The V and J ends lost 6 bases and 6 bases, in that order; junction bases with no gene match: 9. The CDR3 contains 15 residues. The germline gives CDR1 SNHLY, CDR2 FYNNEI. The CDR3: CASSADRGVYEKLFF. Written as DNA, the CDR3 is TGTGCCAGCAGCGCCGACAGGGGAGTTTATGAAAAACTGTTTTTT.

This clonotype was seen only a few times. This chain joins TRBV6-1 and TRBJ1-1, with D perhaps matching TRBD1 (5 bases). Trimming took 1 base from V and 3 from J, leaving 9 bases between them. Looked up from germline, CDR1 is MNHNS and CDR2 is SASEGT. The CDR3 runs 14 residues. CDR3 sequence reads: CASSEVGHDTEAFF. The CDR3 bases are TGTGCCAGCAGTGAAGTTGGACATGACACTGAAGCTTTCTTT.

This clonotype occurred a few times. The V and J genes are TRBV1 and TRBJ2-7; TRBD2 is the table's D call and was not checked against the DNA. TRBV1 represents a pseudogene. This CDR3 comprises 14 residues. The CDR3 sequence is CTSSQGTLTYEQYV. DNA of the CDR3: TGCACCAGCAGCCAAGGGACCCTCACCTACGAGCAGTACGTC.

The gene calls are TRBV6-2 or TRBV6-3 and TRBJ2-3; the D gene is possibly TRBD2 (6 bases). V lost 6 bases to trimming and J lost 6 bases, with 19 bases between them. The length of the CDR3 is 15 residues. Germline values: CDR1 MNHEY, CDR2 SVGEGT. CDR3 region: CASSPLAGIWDTQYF. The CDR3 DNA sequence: TGTGCCAGCAGCCCACTAGCTGGAATCTGGGATACGCAGTATTTT.

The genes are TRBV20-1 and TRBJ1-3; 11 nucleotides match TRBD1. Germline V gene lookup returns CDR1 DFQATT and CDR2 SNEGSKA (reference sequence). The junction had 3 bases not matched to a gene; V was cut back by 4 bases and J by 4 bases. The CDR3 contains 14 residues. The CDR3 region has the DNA TGCAGTGCTACGGACAGGGGGCTCGGAAACACCATATATTTT. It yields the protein CSATDRGLGNTIYF.